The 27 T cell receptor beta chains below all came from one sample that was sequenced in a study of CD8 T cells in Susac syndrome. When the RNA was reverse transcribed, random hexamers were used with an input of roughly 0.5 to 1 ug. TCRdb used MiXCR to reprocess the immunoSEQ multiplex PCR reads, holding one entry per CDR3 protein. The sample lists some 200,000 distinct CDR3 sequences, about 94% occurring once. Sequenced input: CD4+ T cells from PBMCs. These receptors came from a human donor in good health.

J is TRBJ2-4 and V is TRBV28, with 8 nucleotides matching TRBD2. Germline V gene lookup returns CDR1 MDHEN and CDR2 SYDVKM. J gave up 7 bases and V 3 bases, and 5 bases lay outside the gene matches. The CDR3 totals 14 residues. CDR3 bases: TGTGCCAGCAGTTTCCCGGGAGGGTCGAACATTCAGTACTTC. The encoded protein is CASSFPGGSNIQYF. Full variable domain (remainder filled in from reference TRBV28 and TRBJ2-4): DVKVTQSSRYLVKRTGEKVFLECVQDMDHENMFWYRQDPGLGLRLIYFSYDVKMKEKGDIPEGYSVSREKKERFSLILESASTNQTSMYLCASSFPGGSNIQYFGAGTRLSVL.

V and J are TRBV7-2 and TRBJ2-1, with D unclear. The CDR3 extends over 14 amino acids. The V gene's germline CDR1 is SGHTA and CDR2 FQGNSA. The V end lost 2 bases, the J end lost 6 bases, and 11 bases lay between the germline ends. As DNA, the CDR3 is TGTGCCAGCAGCTTAACCGACTGGCGCAATGAGCAGTTCTTC. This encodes CASSLTDWRNEQFF.

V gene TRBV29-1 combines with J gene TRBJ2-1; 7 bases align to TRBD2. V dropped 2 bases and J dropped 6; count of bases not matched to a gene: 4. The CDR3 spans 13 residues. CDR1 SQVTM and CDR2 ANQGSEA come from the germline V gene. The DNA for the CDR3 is TGCAGCGTTGAAATGGGAGGGCGCAATGAGCAGTTCTTC. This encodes CSVEMGGRNEQFF.

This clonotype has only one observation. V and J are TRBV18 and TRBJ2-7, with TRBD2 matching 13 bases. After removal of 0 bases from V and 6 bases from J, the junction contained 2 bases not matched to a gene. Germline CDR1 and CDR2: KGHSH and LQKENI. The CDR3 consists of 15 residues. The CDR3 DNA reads TGTGCCAGCTCACCACCGGGACTAGCGGGATTCGAGCAGTACTTC. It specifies CASSPPGLAGFEQYF.

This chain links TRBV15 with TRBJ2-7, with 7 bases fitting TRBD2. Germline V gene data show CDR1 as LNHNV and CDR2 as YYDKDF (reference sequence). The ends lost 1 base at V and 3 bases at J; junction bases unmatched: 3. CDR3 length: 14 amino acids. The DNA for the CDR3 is TGTGCCACCAGCAGAGCGGGAGGTATCTACGAGCAGTACTTC. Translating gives CATSRAGGIYEQYF.

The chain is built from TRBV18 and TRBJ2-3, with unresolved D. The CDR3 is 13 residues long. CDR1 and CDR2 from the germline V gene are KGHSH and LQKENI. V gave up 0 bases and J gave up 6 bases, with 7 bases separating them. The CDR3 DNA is TGTGCCAGCTCACCACCCAACGGGGATACGCAGTATTTT. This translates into CASSPPNGDTQYF.

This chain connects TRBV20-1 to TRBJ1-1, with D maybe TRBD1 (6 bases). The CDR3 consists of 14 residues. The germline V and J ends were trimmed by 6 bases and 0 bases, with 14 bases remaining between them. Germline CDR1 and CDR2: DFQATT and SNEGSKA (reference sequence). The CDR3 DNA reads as TGCAGTGCAATCTCCGGGACACTGAACACTGAAGCTTTCTTT. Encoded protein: CSAISGTLNTEAFF.

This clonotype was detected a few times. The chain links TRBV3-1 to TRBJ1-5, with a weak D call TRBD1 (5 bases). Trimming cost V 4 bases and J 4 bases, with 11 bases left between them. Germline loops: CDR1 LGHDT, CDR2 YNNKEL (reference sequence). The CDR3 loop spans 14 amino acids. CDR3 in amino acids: CASSRGGGNQPQHF. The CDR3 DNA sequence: TGTGCCAGCAGCCGGGGGGGAGGTAATCAGCCCCAGCATTTT.

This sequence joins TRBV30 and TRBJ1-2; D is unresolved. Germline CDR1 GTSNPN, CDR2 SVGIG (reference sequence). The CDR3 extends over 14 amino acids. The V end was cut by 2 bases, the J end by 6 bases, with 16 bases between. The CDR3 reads CAWSSLRVRHGYTF. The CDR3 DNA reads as TGTGCCTGGAGTTCTTTGAGGGTGCGACATGGCTACACCTTC.

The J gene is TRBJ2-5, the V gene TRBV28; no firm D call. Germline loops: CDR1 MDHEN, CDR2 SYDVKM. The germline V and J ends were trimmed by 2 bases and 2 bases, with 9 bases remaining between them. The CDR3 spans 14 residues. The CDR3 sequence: CASSLRARQETQYF. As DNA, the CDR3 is TGTGCCAGCAGTTTAAGGGCCAGGCAAGAGACCCAGTACTTC.

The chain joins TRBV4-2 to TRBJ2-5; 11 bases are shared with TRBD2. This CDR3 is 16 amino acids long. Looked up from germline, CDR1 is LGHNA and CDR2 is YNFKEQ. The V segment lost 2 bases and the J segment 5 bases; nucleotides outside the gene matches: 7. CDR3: CASSQMLAGGPETQYF. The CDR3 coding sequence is TGTGCCAGCAGCCAAATGTTAGCGGGAGGGCCGGAGACCCAGTACTTC.

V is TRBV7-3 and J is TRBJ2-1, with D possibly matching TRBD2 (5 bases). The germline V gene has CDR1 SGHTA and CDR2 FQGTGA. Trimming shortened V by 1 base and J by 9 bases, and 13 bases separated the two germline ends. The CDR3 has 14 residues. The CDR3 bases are TGTGCCAGCAGCTTAATGTCCTCGGGGAGTGAGCAGTTCTTC. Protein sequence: CASSLMSSGSEQFF.

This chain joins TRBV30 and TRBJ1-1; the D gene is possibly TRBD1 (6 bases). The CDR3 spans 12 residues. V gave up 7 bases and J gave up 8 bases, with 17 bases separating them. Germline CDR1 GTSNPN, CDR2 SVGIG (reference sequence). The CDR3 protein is CALADGQREAFF. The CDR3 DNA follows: TGTGCCTTAGCTGACGGACAGCGAGAAGCTTTCTTT.

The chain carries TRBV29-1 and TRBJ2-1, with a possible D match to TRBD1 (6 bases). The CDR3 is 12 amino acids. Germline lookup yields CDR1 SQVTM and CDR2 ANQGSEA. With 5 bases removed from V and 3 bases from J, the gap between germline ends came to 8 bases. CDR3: CSVLRGYNEQFF. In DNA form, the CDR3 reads TGCAGCGTTCTCAGGGGCTACAATGAGCAGTTCTTC.

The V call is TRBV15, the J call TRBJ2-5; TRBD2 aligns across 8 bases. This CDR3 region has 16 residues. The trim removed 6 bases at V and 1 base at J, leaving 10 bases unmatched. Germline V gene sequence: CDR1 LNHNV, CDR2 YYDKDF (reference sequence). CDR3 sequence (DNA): TGTGCCACCAGTCCAGAGCGGGGGCGGTTCCAAGAGACCCAGTACTTC. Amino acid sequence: CATSPERGRFQETQYF.

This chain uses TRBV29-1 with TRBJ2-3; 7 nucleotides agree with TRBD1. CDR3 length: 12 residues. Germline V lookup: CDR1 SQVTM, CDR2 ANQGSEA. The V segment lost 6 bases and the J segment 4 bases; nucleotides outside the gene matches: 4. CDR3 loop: CSVHRGPDTQYF. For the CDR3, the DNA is TGCAGCGTACACAGGGGTCCAGATACGCAGTATTTT.

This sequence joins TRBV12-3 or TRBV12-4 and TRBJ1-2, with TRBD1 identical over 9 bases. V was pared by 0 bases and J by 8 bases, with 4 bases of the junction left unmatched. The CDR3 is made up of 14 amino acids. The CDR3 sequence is CASSLAGTGTGYTF. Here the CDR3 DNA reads TGTGCCAGCAGTTTAGCCGGGACAGGGACCGGCTACACCTTC.

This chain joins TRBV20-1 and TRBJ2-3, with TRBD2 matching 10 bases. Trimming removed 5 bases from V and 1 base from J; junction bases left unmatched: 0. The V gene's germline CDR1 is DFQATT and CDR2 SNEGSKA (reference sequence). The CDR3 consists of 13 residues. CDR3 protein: CSAGTSGTDTQYF. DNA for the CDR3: TGCAGTGCTGGGACTAGCGGCACAGATACGCAGTATTTT.

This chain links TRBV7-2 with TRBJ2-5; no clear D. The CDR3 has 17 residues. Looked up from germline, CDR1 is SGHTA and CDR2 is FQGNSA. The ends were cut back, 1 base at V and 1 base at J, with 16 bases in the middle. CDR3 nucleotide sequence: TGTGCCAGCAGCTTAGATCTGGGTTTCTTTGCCCAAGAGACCCAGTACTTC. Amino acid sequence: CASSLDLGFFAQETQYF.

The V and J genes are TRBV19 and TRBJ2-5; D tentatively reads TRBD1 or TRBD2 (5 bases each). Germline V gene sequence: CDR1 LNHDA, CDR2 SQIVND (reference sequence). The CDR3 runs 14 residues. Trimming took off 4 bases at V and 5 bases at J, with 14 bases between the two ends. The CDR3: CASSKGRRGETQYF. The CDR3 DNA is TGTGCCAGTAGTAAGGGACGCCGCGGGGAGACCCAGTACTTC. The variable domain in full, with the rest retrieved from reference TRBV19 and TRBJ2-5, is DGGITQSPKYLFRKEGQNVTLSCEQNLNHDAMYWYRQDPGQGLRLIYYSQIVNDFQKGDIAEGYSVSREKKESFPLTVTSAQKNPTAFYLCASSKGRRGETQYFGPGTRLLVL.

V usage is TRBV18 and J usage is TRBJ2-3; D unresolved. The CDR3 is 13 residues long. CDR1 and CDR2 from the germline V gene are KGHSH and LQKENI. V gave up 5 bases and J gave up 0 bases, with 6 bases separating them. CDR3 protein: CASSKSSTDTQYF. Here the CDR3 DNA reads TGTGCCAGCTCAAAAAGCAGCACAGATACGCAGTATTTT. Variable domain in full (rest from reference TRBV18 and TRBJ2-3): NAGVMQNPRHLVRRRGQEARLRCSPMKGHSHVYWYRQLPEEGLKFMVYLQKENIIDESGMPKERFSAEFPKEGPSILRIQQVVRGDSAAYFCASSKSSTDTQYFGPGTRLTVL.

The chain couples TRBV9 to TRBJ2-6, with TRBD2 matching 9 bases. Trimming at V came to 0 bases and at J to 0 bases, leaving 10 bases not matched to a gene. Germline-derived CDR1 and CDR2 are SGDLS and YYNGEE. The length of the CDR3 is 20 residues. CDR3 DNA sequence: TGTGCCAGCAGCGTAGGGGGTAGCGGGAGTCTTGGCTCTGGGGCCAACGTCCTGACTTTC. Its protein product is CASSVGGSGSLGSGANVLTF.

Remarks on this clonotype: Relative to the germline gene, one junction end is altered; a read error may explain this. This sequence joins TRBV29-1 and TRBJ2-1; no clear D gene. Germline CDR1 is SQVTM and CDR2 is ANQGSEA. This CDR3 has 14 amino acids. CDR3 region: CSVRVQPSNNDQFF. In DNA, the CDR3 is TGCAGCGTTCGCGTCCAACCCTCCAACAATGACCAGTTCTTC.

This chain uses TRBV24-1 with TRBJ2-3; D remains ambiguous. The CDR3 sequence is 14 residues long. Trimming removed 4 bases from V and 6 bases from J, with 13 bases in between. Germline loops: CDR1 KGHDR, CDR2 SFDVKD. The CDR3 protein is CATSDRGSGDTQYF. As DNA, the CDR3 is TGTGCCACCAGTGACCGCGGCTCTGGGGATACGCAGTATTTT.

The CDR3 is CSARTRGRYVEQFF. DNA of the CDR3: TGCAGTGCTAGAACTCGCGGGAGGTATGTTGAGCAGTTCTTC. The chain links TRBV20-1 to TRBJ2-1; TRBD2 matches 8 bases. Per the germline V gene, CDR1 is DFQATT and CDR2 is SNEGSKA (reference sequence). The J segment lost 9 bases and the V segment lost 2 bases, leaving 9 bases of the junction unmatched. The length of the CDR3 is 14 residues.

The CDR3 region is CAWMAGYPPYEQYF. The CDR3 DNA follows: TGTGCCTGGATGGCGGGATATCCCCCCTACGAGCAGTACTTC. The chain links TRBV30 to TRBJ2-7; TRBD2 is a possible D gene (6 bases). Germline V gene sequence: CDR1 GTSNPN, CDR2 SVGIG (reference sequence). This CDR3 has 14 residues. Trimming left V 4 bases short and J 2 bases short, with 15 bases between.

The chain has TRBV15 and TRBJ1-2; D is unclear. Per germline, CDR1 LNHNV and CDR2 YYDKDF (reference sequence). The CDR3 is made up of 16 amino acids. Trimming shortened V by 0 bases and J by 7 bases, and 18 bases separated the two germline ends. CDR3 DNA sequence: TGTGCCACCAGCAGAGATCCGGGCTTGTCAACTGCTGGCTACACCTTC. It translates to CATSRDPGLSTAGYTF.